This is a list of T cell receptor beta chains from one sample in a study of monozygotic twins with inflammatory bowel disease. TCRdb reprocessed the 5' RACE reads and reports one entry per CDR3 protein, with no DNA. The table lists around 210,000 distinct CDR3 sequences, with roughly 8% in the top ten. Sequencing was done on a sample of blood. The source of these receptors is a human donor with ulcerative colitis or Crohn's disease, or a healthy co-twin of an affected twin (not recorded which). CDR3s include the opening cysteine and the closing phenylalanine or tryptophan. Each record gives: V gene, J gene, CDR3 protein.

V gene: TRBV4-1
J gene: TRBJ2-7
CDR3 protein: CASSQDPNYRAPYEQYF

V gene: TRBV10-3
J gene: TRBJ1-2
CDR3 protein: CAISESRDRGYTF

V gene: TRBV6-1
J gene: TRBJ1-5
CDR3 protein: CASRKIDRGRVGNQPQHF

V gene: TRBV5-4
J gene: TRBJ2-7
CDR3 protein: CASSLYGTGPYEQYF

V gene: TRBV20-1
J gene: TRBJ2-1
CDR3 protein: CSASAGTGIENEQFF

V gene: TRBV11-2
J gene: TRBJ2-1
CDR3 protein: CASSLVARAAYNEQFF

V gene: TRBV5-1
J gene: TRBJ2-2
CDR3 protein: CASSLFSRQVNTGELFF

V gene: TRBV30
J gene: TRBJ1-5
CDR3 protein: CAWSAPKGSSNQPQHF

V gene: TRBV3-1
J gene: TRBJ2-3
CDR3 protein: CASSQVPFPTDTQYF

V gene: TRBV7-9
J gene: TRBJ1-4
CDR3 protein: CASSSQGLEKLFF

V gene: TRBV5-1
J gene: TRBJ1-6
CDR3 protein: CASSPEPGAGSPLHF

V gene: TRBV5-5
J gene: TRBJ2-7
CDR3 protein: CASSLLRDSSYEQYF

V gene: TRBV5-1
J gene: TRBJ2-7
CDR3 protein: CASSGPSGTGEHEQYF

V gene: TRBV4-2
J gene: TRBJ2-7
CDR3 protein: CASSQVPGPYEQYF

V gene: TRBV6-1
J gene: TRBJ2-7
CDR3 protein: CASSPRTSGRSYEQYF

V gene: TRBV7-2
J gene: TRBJ2-5
CDR3 protein: CASSAVGQIGETQYF

V gene: TRBV5-5
J gene: TRBJ2-4
CDR3 protein: CASSWGRTGKENIQYF

V gene: TRBV24-1
J gene: TRBJ2-3
CDR3 protein: CATSQGGNTQYF

V gene: TRBV4-1
J gene: TRBJ2-1
CDR3 protein: CASSQGVLVGEQFF

V gene: TRBV7-9
J gene: TRBJ2-2
CDR3 protein: CASPPDRVTGELFF

V gene: TRBV5-1
J gene: TRBJ2-1
CDR3 protein: CASSFLTGGMHEQFF

V gene: TRBV10-3
J gene: TRBJ1-2
CDR3 protein: CAIGHGEGLPGYTF

V gene: TRBV12-3/TRBV12-4
J gene: TRBJ1-6
CDR3 protein: CASSFLSSPLHF

V gene: TRBV30
J gene: TRBJ2-1
CDR3 protein: CAWSGDGSYNEQFF

V gene: TRBV7-2
J gene: TRBJ2-2
CDR3 protein: CASSRDFGELFF

V gene: TRBV7-2
J gene: TRBJ2-2
CDR3 protein: CASSLQYTGELLF

V gene: TRBV5-1
J gene: TRBJ2-7
CDR3 protein: CASSSDRETYEQYF

V gene: TRBV7-3
J gene: TRBJ1-1
CDR3 protein: CASSPTGGSRTEAFF

V gene: TRBV6-1
J gene: TRBJ1-5
CDR3 protein: CASETGAGNQPQHF

V gene: TRBV7-2
J gene: TRBJ1-1
CDR3 protein: CASSLAYGEAFF

V gene: TRBV5-1
J gene: TRBJ2-7
CDR3 protein: CASSIADGSYEQYF

V gene: TRBV20-1
J gene: TRBJ2-7
CDR3 protein: CSARDPQRASYEQYF

V gene: TRBV28
J gene: TRBJ2-1
CDR3 protein: CAGGGVHEQFF

V gene: TRBV20-1
J gene: TRBJ2-1
CDR3 protein: CSAIMGGLNIYNEQFF

V gene: TRBV28
J gene: TRBJ2-7
CDR3 protein: CASSRGSGSSYEQYF

V gene: TRBV19
J gene: TRBJ2-1
CDR3 protein: CASSAKASGSMYEQFF

V gene: TRBV20-1
J gene: TRBJ2-1
CDR3 protein: CSAKNERQALPSYNEQFF

V gene: TRBV9
J gene: TRBJ2-1
CDR3 protein: CASSISRTSGGYNEQFF

V gene: TRBV10-3
J gene: TRBJ1-1
CDR3 protein: CAISVDRNTEAFF

V gene: TRBV20-1
J gene: TRBJ2-2
CDR3 protein: CSARVGRRGPIGGELFF

V gene: TRBV18
J gene: TRBJ2-5
CDR3 protein: CASSPPGSGKETQYF

V gene: TRBV7-2
J gene: TRBJ2-1
CDR3 protein: CASARGTYNEQFF

V gene: TRBV5-1
J gene: TRBJ2-7
CDR3 protein: CASSLAEWGAKDEQYF

V gene: TRBV20-1
J gene: TRBJ1-1
CDR3 protein: CSAISPPTEAFF

V gene: TRBV6-1
J gene: TRBJ2-2
CDR3 protein: CASSEVGGAGELFF

V gene: TRBV4-1
J gene: TRBJ1-1
CDR3 protein: CASSSRTGENTEAFF

V gene: TRBV19
J gene: TRBJ2-7
CDR3 protein: CASTNLGPPYEQYF

V gene: TRBV7-9
J gene: TRBJ2-5
CDR3 protein: CASSFVGQAVTQYF

V gene: TRBV7-8
J gene: TRBJ2-2
CDR3 protein: CASSLRDRVVTGELFF

V gene: TRBV15
J gene: TRBJ1-5
CDR3 protein: CATGGTGESNQPQHF

V gene: TRBV29-1
J gene: TRBJ2-1
CDR3 protein: CSAGSGIGYNEQFF

V gene: TRBV3-1
J gene: TRBJ2-7
CDR3 protein: CASSQAVDYEQHF